Following are 16 T cell receptor beta chains from one sample sequenced in a study of CD8 T cells in Susac syndrome (dated by TCRdb to about 2019). The protocol used for the library was the immunoSEQ multiplex PCR assay. RNA was extracted using the RNeasy kit, and roughly 0.45 to 1 microgram was reverse transcribed with random hexamers. The raw public reads went through TCRdb reprocessing: fastp at Q25, MiXCR clone calling, in-frame beta chains kept. CDR3 protein duplicates are merged, each entry listing the most common genes and DNA. This sample has 150,000 to 180,000 distinct CDR3 sequences in its table, and approximately 94% of those were observed once. In total, the top ten clones hold 0.2% to 0.25% of the sample. Input material: CD8+ T cells from PBMCs. These TCRs come from a human donor with multiple sclerosis.

This clonotype was seen a single time. The CDR3 here is CASLNPSGTGGQETQYF. In DNA, the CDR3 is TGTGCCAGCCTTAACCCATCCGGGACAGGGGGACAAGAGACCCAGTACTTC. The chain joins TRBV2 to TRBJ2-5; 11 bases fit TRBD1. This CDR3 is built from 17 residues. With V trimmed by 8 bases and J by 2 bases, 13 bases remained unmatched. The germline V gene has CDR1 SNHLY and CDR2 FYNNEI.

The genes are TRBV29-1 and TRBJ1-2; no clear D. CDR1 is SQVTM and CDR2 is ANQGSEA in the germline V gene. The germline V and J ends were trimmed by 7 bases and 5 bases, with 14 bases remaining between them. This CDR3 has 12 amino acids. CDR3: CSAGRLDYGYTF. The CDR3 DNA is TGCAGCGCCGGCCGGTTGGATTATGGCTACACCTTC.

The rearrangement uses TRBV14 and TRBJ2-1, with TRBD2 matching 9 bases. The J segment lost 7 bases and the V segment lost 4 bases, leaving 14 bases of the junction unmatched. CDR1 is SGHDN, CDR2 FVKESK, per germline. This CDR3 region has 17 residues. This CDR3 is CASSPYTRGGGKNEQFF. The CDR3 nucleotides read TGTGCCAGCAGCCCCTATACGCGGGGGGGCGGGAAGAATGAGCAGTTCTTC.

The rearrangement joins TRBV7-9 to TRBJ2-1, with D tentatively TRBD2 (5 bases). The V gene's germline CDR1 is SEHNR and CDR2 FQNEAQ (reference sequence). The CDR3 is made up of 14 amino acids. Between the trimmed V and J ends, which lost 5 bases and 8 bases, there was a span of 16 bases. The chain's CDR3 is CASSPRDSVDEQFF. In nucleotides, the CDR3 is TGTGCCAGCAGCCCTCGGGATAGCGTCGATGAGCAGTTCTTC.

This clonotype was detected a few times. The rearrangement uses TRBV9 and TRBJ1-5, with a tentative D call TRBD1 (5 bases). Trimming cost V 0 bases and J 4 bases, with 11 bases left between them. CDR3 size: 15 residues. The V gene's germline CDR1 is SGDLS and CDR2 YYNGEE. The CDR3: CASSVGGGGNQPQHF. CDR3 DNA sequence: TGTGCCAGCAGCGTAGGTGGGGGAGGAAATCAGCCCCAGCATTTT.

V is TRBV4-3 and J is TRBJ2-7, with 7 bases fitting TRBD1. Germline V gene lookup returns CDR1 LGHNA and CDR2 YSLEER. The junction had 9 bases not matched to a gene; V was cut back by 4 bases and J by 3 bases. The CDR3 covers 15 residues. DNA for the CDR3: TGCGCCAGCAGCCGAGGGGGCTTGGGAAACTACGAGCAGTACTTC. It codes for CASSRGGLGNYEQYF.

The chain employs TRBV13 and TRBJ2-5; tentative D call: TRBD1 (6 bases). Trimming took off 2 bases at V and 1 base at J, with 8 bases between the two ends. The germline CDR1 and CDR2 sequences are PRHDT and FYEKMQ (reference sequence). The CDR3 sequence is 14 residues long. The CDR3 protein is CASSLRTVQETQYF. The CDR3 coding sequence is TGTGCCAGCAGCTTACGGACAGTCCAAGAGACCCAGTACTTC.

The chain uses TRBV5-4 and TRBJ1-2, with D uncertain. Trimming stripped 3 bases from V and 2 bases from J, with 17 bases between. The CDR3 covers 16 residues. Germline V gives CDR1 SGHNT, CDR2 YYREEE (reference sequence). The CDR3 bases are TGTGCCAGCAGCTCCCCTCCCATCGCGCGAAACTATGGCTACACCTTC. Translation gives CASSSPPIARNYGYTF. The full variable domain, completed using reference TRBV5-4 and TRBJ1-2, is ETGVTQSPTHLIKTRGQQVTLRCSSQSGHNTVSWYQQALGQGPQFIFQYYREEENGRGNFPPRFSGLQFPNYSSELNVNALELDDSALYLCASSSPPIARNYGYTFGSGTRLTVV.

The rearrangement joins TRBV6-5 to TRBJ1-5, with D unresolved. This CDR3 has 13 amino acids. Trimming left V 5 bases short and J 0 bases short, with 5 bases between. The germline V gene has CDR1 MNHEY and CDR2 SVGAGI. CDR3 coding DNA: TGTGCCAGCAGTCGCTATAGCAATCAGCCCCAGCATTTT. Translation gives CASSRYSNQPQHF.

The chain employs TRBV2 and TRBJ1-4; TRBD1 aligns across 7 bases. The CDR3 is 19 amino acids. From germline, CDR1 is SNHLY and CDR2 FYNNEI. V lost 7 bases and J lost 7; bases outside the gene matches: 24. In nucleotides, the CDR3 is TGTGCCAGCAATTGGGATTGGACAGGACCCGATAATGGCGGTGAAAAACTGTTTTTT. Encoded protein: CASNWDWTGPDNGGEKLFF.

The V call is TRBV20-1, the J call TRBJ2-5; no clear D. Germline CDR1 is DFQATT and CDR2 is SNEGSKA (reference sequence). The CDR3 contains 13 residues. The ends were cut back, 6 bases at V and 2 bases at J, with 13 bases in the middle. The DNA for the CDR3 is TGCAGTGCACCGACCATTGCTCAAGAGACCCAGTACTTC. This gives the protein CSAPTIAQETQYF.

This chain uses TRBV9 with TRBJ2-1, with TRBD2 matching over 9 bases. The germline V gene encodes CDR1 SGDLS and CDR2 YYNGEE. Trimming removed 3 bases from V and 9 bases from J; junction bases left unmatched: 16. This CDR3 spans 17 amino acids. CDR3 coding DNA: TGTGCCAGCAGCGAGGGCCCGCAGCGGGGGGTAAAAGGTGAGCAGTTCTTC. Translated: CASSEGPQRGVKGEQFF.

The chain's CDR3 is CASSYSQDVSADTQYF. CDR3 DNA: TGTGCCAGCAGTTACAGCCAGGACGTCAGCGCAGATACGCAGTATTTT. The V call is TRBV6-2 or TRBV6-3, the J call TRBJ2-3; D call uncertain. The V gene's germline CDR1 is MNHEY and CDR2 SVGEGT. The CDR3 is 16 amino acids. V was clipped by 2 bases and J by 4 bases, with 16 bases between them.

This clonotype came up once. The rearrangement uses TRBV19 and TRBJ2-5, with a tentative D call TRBD1 (6 bases). This CDR3 contains 15 residues. The ends were cut back, 6 bases at V and 13 bases at J, with 27 bases in the middle. Germline values: CDR1 LNHDA, CDR2 SQIVND (reference sequence). The CDR3 nucleotides are TGTGCCAGTAGCCAGGGGCGACACGATCAGGGTCCCCGGTACTTC. It codes for CASSQGRHDQGPRYF.

This chain uses TRBV20-1 with TRBJ2-1; 10 bases fit TRBD2. The germline gives CDR1 DFQATT, CDR2 SNEGSKA (reference sequence). J gave up 6 bases and V 7 bases, and 6 bases lay outside the gene matches. The CDR3 is 13 amino acids. CDR3 amino acids: CSVPGLASNEQFF. For the CDR3, the DNA is TGCAGTGTCCCGGGACTAGCGTCCAATGAGCAGTTCTTC.

The chain has TRBV5-6 and TRBJ2-5, with D tentatively TRBD2 (5 bases). The CDR3 loop spans 14 amino acids. The V end lost 2 bases, the J end lost 5 bases, and 13 bases lay between the germline ends. Germline V gene lookup returns CDR1 SGHDT and CDR2 YYEEEE. CDR3 protein: CASSLPRARETQYF. For the CDR3, the DNA is TGTGCCAGCAGCTTACCGAGGGCTAGGGAGACCCAGTACTTC.